Here is one TCR beta chain with its context. The antigen it recognizes is unknown. Base qualities are not provided; no much larger clone lies one nucleotide away. The meaning of the sample's time point label: blood 4 weeks post-SBRT, at nephrectomy. The treatment or condition label for this specimen denotes: 15 Gy SBRT to primary tumor, nephrectomy 4 weeks later. Samples came from a clinical trial, in which primary renal cell carcinomas received 15 Gy stereotactic body radiation therapy followed by nephrectomy 4 weeks later. To track tumor-enriched clonotypes, serial peripheral blood was sampled from radiation-treated patients at baseline and at 2 weeks and 4 weeks after SBRT. Renal cell carcinoma with clear cell pathology was present in all patients. The QIAamp DNA Blood Mini Kit (Qiagen) was used to prepare genomic DNA for TCR sequencing. The analyses included just those samples that passed every quality control check.

Cut back by 4 bases and 6 bases, the V and J ends lie 10 bases apart. The germline V gene encodes CDR1 SGDLS and CDR2 YYNGEE. Spanning cysteine to phenylalanine, the CDR3 consists of 12 amino acids. The read is trimmed to its CDR3 DNA, 36 bases read in frame from base 1. This entry belongs to a study of radiation and T cells in renal cell carcinoma (dated by TCRdb to 2020 to 2022). Looking at the study overall: In total, 50 to 60 samples underwent TCR beta sequencing: 25 or so tumors plus 27 peripheral blood samples. The last blood draw happened 4 weeks after radiation, timed to coincide with nephrectomy. Across all 53 samples, 4 million or so unique CDR3 nucleotide sequences encoding over 2.5 million unique CDR3 amino acid sequences were identified.

Overall study results and their limits: In blood, the top tumor clonotypes increased from baseline to 2 weeks after radiation and then shrank by 4 weeks, which suggests a temporary expansion of tumor-resident clones. Dynamics of the blood repertoire were not tracked past 4 weeks after treatment. Effects of radiation dose or scheduling on the TCR repertoire could not be addressed with the single-armed trial design. Because pretreatment tumor biopsies were not available, the baseline intratumoral presence of clonotypes could not be determined.

Following the manufacturer's recommendations, the immunoSEQ kit was used to generate TCR beta libraries from genomic DNA. To prepare libraries, a first multiplex PCR with proprietary primers was run, followed by a second PCR that added unique barcodes, and a bead cleanup was done after each round. Each sample batch included a kit-provided positive control reaction and a negative control reaction. The final libraries were assessed on an Agilent 4200 TapeStation D1000 ScreenTape, pooled by volume, and quantified by qPCR. Sequencing was performed on an Illumina NextSeq500 with a MidOutput 150-cycle cartridge, and 156 Read1 and 15 Index1 cycles were run with kit custom primers. The pooled library was loaded at 0.95 to 1 pM, with a roughly 18% PhiX control spiked in. The paper's data handling went like this. The vendor-processed data were analyzed in R, and a clonotype was defined as all T cells that share the same CDR3 nucleotide sequence. In the clone abundance analyses, frequencies were normalized to the 10,000 most abundant clones in each sample. Before analysis, public T cell clones were removed, and these numbered fewer than five per sample on average. Tumor-enriched clonotypes and baseline blood-enriched clonotypes were defined as those with an abundance difference of at least 32-fold between compartments. A beta-binomial differential abundance model was used to identify clonotypes that were expanded or contracted between blood time points. Similarity between tumor and blood repertoires was quantified using the Baroni-Urbani and Buser coefficient, and groups were compared with two-tailed Wilcoxon tests in R. The immuneACCESS repertoire file appears here via TCRdb, limited to in-frame rearrangements. These files lack a portion of the clones; in checked studies, under half of the deficit traces to unresolved V genes, and the cause of the others is not known. V and J calls and clone size follow that table, whereas D and trimming were derived from the DNA. In this sample the table shows approximately 65,000 clones, over 60% of which occur a single time. Of the sample, 6.5% to 7.5% is held by the ten largest clones.

Here the sequenced sample was blood, taken from a patient whose treatment included radiotherapy and nephrectomy. The clonotype was recovered from a man in his 60s with renal cell carcinoma. The chain is assembled from TRBV9 and TRBJ1-2; a confident D gene designation cannot be given. CDR3 loop: CASSMPTDGYTF. The sequence in DNA is TGTGCCAGCAGCATGCCGACGGATGGCTACACCTTC. The reference TRBV9 and TRBJ1-2 proteins fill in what lies around the CDR3, so the full variable domain reads DSGVTQTPKHLITATGQRVTLRCSPRSGDLSVYWYQQSLDQGLQFLIQYYNGEERAKGNILERFSAQQFPDLHSELNLSSLELGDSALYFCASSMPTDGYTFGSGTRLTVV.